The 30 T cell receptor beta chains listed next were all sequenced from one sample in a study of glioma-infiltrating T cells. Using RNA template, CDR3s of TCR alpha and beta were amplified with iRepertoire arm-PCR. TCRdb fed the multiplex PCR reads into MiXCR, producing one record per CDR3 protein. The repertoire holds roughly 190,000 distinct CDR3 sequences, with more than 25% as singletons. The specimen was glioma tissue, nonneoplastic brain tissue, or PBMCs (not recorded which). The receptor source for this set is a human donor with low-grade glioma or glioblastoma, undergoing nonglioma brain surgery, or in good health (not recorded which).

The sample holds one count of this clonotype. This chain joins TRBV29-1 and TRBJ2-7; D call uncertain. Trimming left V 5 bases short and J 5 bases short, with 13 bases between. The CDR3 has 12 residues. Germline V gene sequence: CDR1 SQVTM, CDR2 ANQGSEA. CDR3 in amino acids: CSVRRSNNEQYF. CDR3 sequence (DNA): TGCAGCGTTCGCAGGTCCAACAACGAGCAGTACTTC.

The chain joins TRBV3-1 to TRBJ2-1; no firm D call. The V end lost 1 base, the J end lost 5 bases, and 9 bases lay between the germline ends. This CDR3 has 14 residues. The germline CDR1 and CDR2 sequences are LGHDT and YNNKEL (reference sequence). The CDR3 reads CASSQAVTDNEQFF. The CDR3 DNA sequence: TGTGCCAGCAGCCAAGCGGTTACAGACAATGAGCAGTTCTTC.

This clonotype has just a few counts. The rearrangement joins TRBV19 to TRBJ2-5, with D perhaps matching TRBD2 (6 bases). CDR1 is LNHDA, CDR2 SQIVND, per germline (reference sequence). This CDR3 has 14 amino acids. With 5 bases removed from V and 5 bases from J, the gap between germline ends came to 15 bases. The CDR3 DNA is TGTGCCAGTAGTGGGACTCAGGGTTTCGAGACCCAGTACTTC. Its protein product is CASSGTQGFETQYF. The full variable domain, rest sourced from reference TRBV19 and TRBJ2-5, is DGGITQSPKYLFRKEGQNVTLSCEQNLNHDAMYWYRQDPGQGLRLIYYSQIVNDFQKGDIAEGYSVSREKKESFPLTVTSAQKNPTAFYLCASSGTQGFETQYFGPGTRLLVL.

This sequence joins TRBV19 and TRBJ1-2; perhaps TRBD1 as D (5 bases). The CDR3 extends over 13 amino acids. Trimming removed 8 bases from V and 8 bases from J, with 18 bases in between. Germline CDR1 reads LNHDA; CDR2 reads SQIVND (reference sequence). The CDR3: CASGVHGARGYTF. In DNA form, the CDR3 reads TGTGCCAGTGGGGTTCATGGGGCGCGCGGCTACACCTTC.

The chain joins TRBV6-5 to TRBJ2-1; TRBD2 agrees at 7 bases. This CDR3 comprises 14 residues. CDR1 MNHEY and CDR2 SVGAGI come from the germline V gene. J lost 10 bases, V lost 6 bases, and 12 bases had no gene match. The CDR3 DNA follows: TGTGCCAGCAGCTACGACACTAGCGACTACGAGCAGTTCTTC. Translating gives CASSYDTSDYEQFF.

This clonotype was counted many times. The chain uses TRBV20-1 and TRBJ2-7; D gene ambiguous. V dropped 3 bases and J dropped 1 base, with 4 bases sitting between them. Germline-derived CDR1 and CDR2 are DFQATT and SNEGSKA (reference sequence). The CDR3 loop spans 11 amino acids. The CDR3: CSASKSYEQYF. In DNA, the CDR3 is TGCAGTGCTAGTAAGTCCTACGAGCAGTACTTC.

Remarks on this clonotype: A read error may explain this, as a much larger clone is one base away. This chain joins TRBV10-3 and TRBJ1-3; maybe TRBD1 (5 bases). CDR1 ENHRY and CDR2 SYGVKD come from the germline V gene. V gave up 4 bases and J gave up 2 bases, with 12 bases separating them. The CDR3 is 15 amino acids. The CDR3 bases are TGTGCCATCAGTGGACAGAGAGAGGCTGGAAACACCATATATTTT. This sequence encodes CAISGQREAGNTIYF.

A note on this clonotype: One base away lies a much larger clone, so this may be a sequencing read error. V usage is TRBV7-9 and J usage is TRBJ1-3; D unclear. The germline V gene encodes CDR1 SEHNR and CDR2 FQNEAQ (reference sequence). CDR3 length equals 14 residues. CDR3 bases: TGTGCCAGCAGCTTAGGACAAGCTGGAAACACCATACATTTT. It codes for CASSLGQAGNTIHF.

With respect to this clonotype: A read error is possible here, since a much larger clone lies one base away. The chain joins TRBV3-1 to TRBJ2-1; a possible D gene is TRBD2 (6 bases). The CDR3 contains 14 residues. CDR1 and CDR2 from the germline V gene are LGHDT and YNNKEL (reference sequence). V was shortened by 8 bases and J by 7 bases, with 18 bases between the two germline ends. The CDR3 DNA reads TGTGCCAGCGGGGTTAGCGGAGGGGATAATGAGCAGTTCTTC. Translated, it gives CASGVSGGDNEQFF.

Many counts were recorded for this clonotype. V and J are TRBV15 and TRBJ2-7, with TRBD1 identical over 7 bases. The V and J ends lost 0 bases and 7 bases, in that order; junction bases with no gene match: 9. Germline assignment: CDR1 LNHNV and CDR2 YYDKDF (reference sequence). The CDR3 spans 15 residues. The CDR3 here is CATSRDRDSVNEQYF. CDR3 bases: TGTGCCACCAGCAGAGATCGGGACAGTGTGAATGAGCAGTACTTC.

Ten or more counts support this clonotype. This chain joins TRBV6-2 or TRBV6-3 and TRBJ2-7, with 9 bases lining up with TRBD1. The length of the CDR3 is 14 residues. Germline CDR1 and CDR2: MNHEY and SVGEGT. Trimming at V came to 6 bases and at J to 5 bases, leaving 8 bases not matched to a gene. CDR3 in DNA: TGTGCCAGCAGATTCCGGGGACAGGGCCACGAGCAGTACTTC. This gives the protein CASRFRGQGHEQYF.

This clonotype was detected ten times or more. The chain is built from TRBV6-1 and TRBJ1-2, with 7 bases matching TRBD1. The V gene's germline CDR1 is MNHNS and CDR2 SASEGT. V lost 6 bases and J lost 12; bases outside the gene matches: 13. CDR3 size: 13 residues. CDR3 nucleotide sequence: TGTGCCAGCAGCGGGTTAGGGACAGAAGAAAACACCTTC. Its protein product is CASSGLGTEENTF.

The genes are TRBV19 and TRBJ2-5; 10 bases fit TRBD1. Germline CDR1 is LNHDA and CDR2 is SQIVND (reference sequence). Germline trimming cut 5 bases from V and 5 bases from J; bases unmatched to any gene: 5. The CDR3 runs 14 residues. CDR3 nucleotide sequence: TGTGCCAGTAGTGTGACAGGGGGCTACGAGACCCAGTACTTC. This encodes CASSVTGGYETQYF.

Points on this clonotype: One base away lies a much larger clone, so this may be a sequencing read error. The chain has TRBV28 and TRBJ2-1; 9 nucleotides line up with TRBD1. V was clipped by 4 bases and J by 2 bases; unmatched bases: 3. CDR1 and CDR2 (germline): MDHEN, SYDVKM. This CDR3 comprises 15 residues. The CDR3 spells CASSSYRGPYNEQFF. CDR3 DNA sequence: TGTGCCAGCAGTTCTTACAGGGGGCCCTACAATGAGCAGTTCTTC. The full variable domain, in which reference TRBV28 and TRBJ2-1 provide the parts outside the CDR3, is DVKVTQSSRYLVKRTGEKVFLECVQDMDHENMFWYRQDPGLGLRLIYFSYDVKMKEKGDIPEGYSVSREKKERFSLILESASTNQTSMYLCASSSYRGPYNEQFFGPGTRLTVL.

This clonotype was observed at least ten times. The chain has TRBV6-1 and TRBJ2-7; weak D call: TRBD1 (6 bases). The V end was cut by 3 bases, the J end by 4 bases, with 13 bases between. CDR1 and CDR2 (germline): MNHNS, SASEGT. The CDR3 contains 14 residues. In nucleotides, the CDR3 is TGTGCCAGCAGTGATGGTGGGACAACTTACGAGCAGTACTTC. This gives the protein CASSDGGTTYEQYF.

The chain has TRBV27 and TRBJ2-1; no definite D call. The CDR3 has 13 amino acids. V lost 2 bases, J lost 10 bases, and 12 bases lay in between. CDR1 MNHEY and CDR2 SMNVEV come from the germline V gene (reference sequence). The DNA for the CDR3 is TGTGCCAGCAGTTTAGGGCAGTCTTACGAGCAGTTCTTC. Amino acids: CASSLGQSYEQFF.

This clonotype was recorded many times. The genes are TRBV4-3 and TRBJ1-1, with D maybe TRBD1 (5 bases). Per the germline V gene, CDR1 is LGHNA and CDR2 is YSLEER. CDR3 length equals 15 residues. The germline V and J ends were trimmed by 0 bases and 5 bases, with 13 bases remaining between them. CDR3 amino acids: CASSQDPTGGTEAFF. DNA for the CDR3: TGCGCCAGCAGCCAAGATCCGACGGGGGGGACTGAAGCTTTCTTT.

This chain connects TRBV10-2 to TRBJ2-1; 7 bases are a match to TRBD2. This CDR3 comprises 15 residues. Losses at the gene ends were 6 bases for V and 3 bases for J; bases not matched to a gene: 8. CDR1 is WSHSY and CDR2 is SAAADI in the germline V gene. CDR3 amino acids: CASSQGASGYNEQFF. The CDR3 coding sequence is TGCGCCAGCAGCCAAGGGGCTAGCGGCTACAATGAGCAGTTCTTC.

With regard to this clonotype: In this CDR3 the conserved last residue, phenylalanine or tryptophan, is missing, so a read error is likely. The J gene is TRBJ1-1, the V gene TRBV6-4; D gene uncertain. Germline loops: CDR1 MRHNA, CDR2 SNTAGT. Between the trimmed V and J ends, which lost 5 bases and 1 base, there was a span of 8 bases. The CDR3 is 13 residues long. DNA for the CDR3: TGTGCCAGCAGTTTAACCGAGAACACTGAAGCTTTCCTT. Its protein is CASSLTENTEAFL.

As concerns this clonotype: A read error is possible here, since a much larger clone lies one base away. The rearrangement uses TRBV10-3 and TRBJ2-3, with D uncertain. This CDR3 has 13 residues. The germline gives CDR1 ENHRY, CDR2 SYGVKD. The CDR3 DNA sequence: TGTGCCATCAGAACCCGGGTAACAGATATGCAGTATTTT. Translation: CAIRTRVTDMQYF.

This clonotype occurred many times. The rearrangement links TRBV6-1 to TRBJ1-1; D is unclear. Trimming removed 6 bases from V and 2 bases from J, with 10 bases in between. The CDR3 is 13 amino acids. CDR1 and CDR2 (germline): MNHNS, SASEGT. CDR3 sequence: CASRALLNTEAFF. The CDR3 DNA follows: TGTGCCAGCAGAGCTCTCCTTAACACTGAAGCTTTCTTT.

This clonotype was seen ten or more times. Written as DNA, the CDR3 is TGTGCCAGTAGCCTCTTAACAGGGGGCCAGGCGACCCAGCATTTT. It specifies CASSLLTGGQATQHF. This chain joins TRBV19 and TRBJ1-5, with TRBD1 matching over 9 bases. CDR3 length: 15 residues. CDR1 and CDR2 from the germline V gene are LNHDA and SQIVND (reference sequence). The J segment lost 11 bases and the V segment lost 6 bases, leaving 14 bases of the junction unmatched.

This clonotype was picked up many times. The chain combines TRBV20-1 with TRBJ2-1; no reliable D call. V lost 2 bases to trimming and J lost 3 bases, with 14 bases between them. The CDR3 runs to 15 residues. Germline V gene sequence: CDR1 DFQATT, CDR2 SNEGSKA (reference sequence). This CDR3 reads CSARYQERNYNEQFF. As DNA, the CDR3 is TGCAGTGCTAGATACCAGGAACGGAACTACAATGAGCAGTTCTTC.

This clonotype was seen at least ten times. The chain couples TRBV12-3 or TRBV12-4 to TRBJ2-7; TRBD1 matches at 8 bases. The CDR3 totals 16 residues. V lost 1 base and J lost 3; bases outside the gene matches: 8. CDR3 sequence: CASSLGTGTGNYEQYF. CDR3 in DNA: TGTGCCAGCAGTTTAGGGACAGGGACAGGTAACTACGAGCAGTACTTC.

The rearrangement joins TRBV28 to TRBJ1-5; 7 bases are a match to TRBD1. With V trimmed by 5 bases and J by 8 bases, 12 bases remained unmatched. The CDR3 extends over 15 amino acids. Germline V gene sequence: CDR1 MDHEN, CDR2 SYDVKM. The CDR3 DNA follows: TGTGCCAGCAGTCTGGTCCGGCAGGGGGATAAGCCCCAGCATTTT. It is translated as CASSLVRQGDKPQHF.

The table lists this clonotype with many counts. The gene calls are TRBV4-1 and TRBJ1-3; D might be TRBD1 (6 bases). Trimming left V 1 base short and J 5 bases short, with 9 bases between. The CDR3 spans 14 residues. The germline V gene has CDR1 MGHRA and CDR2 YSYEKL. The CDR3, as DNA: TGCGCCAGCAGCCAAGGACAGGATAGAAACACCATATATTTT. Protein: CASSQGQDRNTIYF.

Notes on this clonotype: This may be a read error, as it is one base from a much larger clone. The chain carries TRBV28 and TRBJ2-2; D remains unclear. Looked up from germline, CDR1 is MDHEN and CDR2 is SYDVKM. This CDR3 has 14 amino acids. In DNA, the CDR3 is TGTGCCGGCAGCCTACAGATAGTTACCGGGGAGCTGTTTTTT. Protein sequence: CAGSLQIVTGELFF.

Only a few counts were recorded for this clonotype. The chain is built from TRBV7-3 and TRBJ2-3, with unresolved D. The V gene lost 1 base and the J gene lost 6 bases, with 11 bases spanning the gap. Looked up from germline, CDR1 is SGHTA and CDR2 is FQGTGA. CDR3 length: 14 residues. The CDR3 loop is CASSLSISPDTQYF. CDR3 bases: TGTGCCAGCAGCTTAAGCATCTCCCCCGATACGCAGTATTTT.

This clonotype was picked up many times. The chain recombines TRBV27 with TRBJ1-6; 7 bases line up with TRBD1. The CDR3 is 15 residues long. V dropped 6 bases and J dropped 6; count of bases not matched to a gene: 8. CDR1 and CDR2 from the germline V gene are MNHEY and SMNVEV (reference sequence). CDR3 nucleotides: TGTGCCAGCAGGGGTTCGACAGGGAGTAATTCACCCCTCCACTTT. It translates to CASRGSTGSNSPLHF.

This clonotype was seen ten or more times. At one end, the junction sequence differs from germline, possibly due to a read error. The chain has TRBV20-1 and TRBJ1-5; 7 nucleotides match TRBD1. This CDR3 region has 13 residues. CDR1 and CDR2 from the germline V gene are DFQATT and SNEGSKA (reference sequence). This CDR3 is CSARDRVQQPQHF. The CDR3 coding sequence is TGCAGTGCCAGAGACAGGGTACAACAGCCCCAGCATTTT.